This entry lists 6 T cell receptor beta chains sequenced from one sample in a study of T-cell memory formation after mild COVID-19. TCRdb independently ran MiXCR on the 5' RACE reads; one entry per CDR3 protein. In the table there are about 210,000 distinct CDR3 sequences, over 9.5% of which are singletons. Input material: PBMCs or a T cell subset sorted from them (not recorded which). The receptors shown here come from a man in his late teens or twenties who had mild COVID-19 (a few samples of this study predate the infection). Cell type and time point are not known.

The chain carries TRBV4-1 and TRBJ1-3; TRBD1 agrees at 9 bases. The junction had 7 bases not matched to a gene; V was cut back by 4 bases and J by 3 bases. Germline V CDR1 and CDR2: MGHRA, YSYEKL. The CDR3 has 16 amino acids. For the CDR3, the DNA is TGCGCCAGCAGCCGCCCCCCGGGACAGGGTGGAAACACCATATATTTT. The encoded protein is CASSRPPGQGGNTIYF.

This clonotype has a handful of counts. The chain carries TRBV5-1 and TRBJ2-5; D is uncertain. Deletions cut 0 bases from V and 3 bases from J, with 6 bases between. CDR3 length: 13 amino acids. Per germline, CDR1 SGHRS and CDR2 YFSETQ. The CDR3 DNA is TGCGCCAGCAGCTTGGTGGTAGAAGAGACCCAGTACTTC. Translation gives CASSLVVEETQYF. Full variable domain (outside the CDR3, taken from reference TRBV5-1 and TRBJ2-5): KAGVTQTPRYLIKTRGQQVTLSCSPISGHRSVSWYQQTPGQGLQFLFEYFSETQRNKGNFPGRFSGRQFSNSRSEMNVSTLELGDSALYLCASSLVVEETQYFGPGTRLLVL.

This clonotype occurred a few times. The chain couples TRBV20-1 to TRBJ2-1; 10 nucleotides match TRBD2. The CDR3 is made up of 12 amino acids. Germline-derived CDR1 and CDR2 are DFQATT and SNEGSKA (reference sequence). With 6 bases clipped from V and 12 bases from J, the junction kept 8 bases outside the gene matches. The CDR3 sequence is CSATPGLAPQFF. Written as DNA, the CDR3 is TGCAGTGCGACTCCGGGACTAGCGCCGCAGTTCTTC.

This clonotype was counted a few times. The genes are TRBV7-9 and TRBJ2-7; TRBD1 matches at 9 bases. Germline CDR1 reads SEHNR; CDR2 reads FQNEAQ (reference sequence). Losses at the gene ends were 5 bases for V and 7 bases for J; bases not matched to a gene: 3. The CDR3 has 12 amino acids. CDR3: CASSRDREEQYV. The CDR3 coding sequence is TGTGCCAGCAGCCGGGACAGGGAAGAGCAGTACGTC.

The chain links TRBV7-9 to TRBJ2-3, with TRBD1 as a possible D gene (5 bases). This CDR3 contains 13 residues. The germline gives CDR1 SEHNR, CDR2 FQNEAQ (reference sequence). The V end lost 6 bases, the J end lost 11 bases, and 18 bases lay between the germline ends. This CDR3 is CASSLESGNGQYF. CDR3 coding DNA: TGTGCCAGCAGTCTCGAATCAGGGAATGGGCAGTATTTT.

The V and J genes are TRBV28 and TRBJ2-7, with D uncertain. The V gene lost 5 bases and the J gene lost 6 bases, with 20 bases spanning the gap. Germline lookup yields CDR1 MDHEN and CDR2 SYDVKM. This CDR3 has 15 amino acids. The chain's CDR3 is CASSPSDAEGSEQYF. CDR3 coding DNA: TGTGCCAGCAGTCCGTCGGACGCGGAAGGGTCCGAGCAGTACTTC.